The next 24 T cell receptor beta chains were all read from a single sample in a study of T cells expressing NK-cell markers. Reprocessing the 5' RACE reads, TCRdb reports a single entry for every CDR3 protein and omits DNA. The sample table sets out fewer than 400,000 distinct CDR3 sequences. The sequencing input was blood T cells: a sorted CD56 or NKG2C T cell subset, CD4+ or CD8+ T cells, or bulk PBMC T cells (not recorded which). These TCRs come from a man aged 18-69 years in good health.

The chain recombines TRBV9 with TRBJ2-3; TCRdb returns TRBD2, unconfirmable since there is no DNA. The germline V gene encodes CDR1 SGDLS and CDR2 YYNGEE. CDR3 length: 16 amino acids. CDR3 loop: CASSVVGLSLPDTQYF.

This chain uses TRBV12-3 or TRBV12-4 with TRBJ2-5; the D call from TCRdb, TRBD1, cannot be confirmed without DNA. This CDR3 has 16 residues. The CDR3 sequence is CASSGGSGSPGGTQYF.

The chain uses TRBV2 and TRBJ2-7. CDR3 length: 13 residues. Per germline, CDR1 SNHLY and CDR2 FYNNEI. The CDR3 loop reads CASTFTRTYEQYF.

V and J are TRBV3-1 and TRBJ2-3; the TCRdb call, TRBD2, lacks DNA for checking. The CDR3 runs to 18 residues. Germline CDR1 reads LGHDT; CDR2 reads YNNKEL (reference sequence). This chain's CDR3 is CASSQRPGAGGSTDTQYF.

This sequence joins TRBV3-1 and TRBJ2-1; the D call from TCRdb, TRBD2, cannot be confirmed without DNA. Per the germline V gene, CDR1 is LGHDT and CDR2 is YNNKEL (reference sequence). The CDR3 extends over 16 amino acids. The CDR3 region is CASSPPSAGGNNEQFF.

CDR3: CSASGAGTQQYF. The chain employs TRBV20-1 and TRBJ2-7; TCRdb picks TRBD2, but there is no DNA to check that call. The CDR3 is made up of 12 amino acids. Germline V gene lookup returns CDR1 DFQATT and CDR2 SNEGSKA (reference sequence).

CDR3 loop: CASSAGQGRTGSYEQYF. The chain recombines TRBV2 with TRBJ2-7; TCRdb's D call of TRBD1 is untestable without DNA. The CDR3 consists of 17 residues. Germline CDR1 SNHLY, CDR2 FYNNEI.

V is TRBV6-1 and J is TRBJ2-3; TCRdb's D gene call, TRBD2, goes unchecked for lack of DNA. In germline, CDR1 is MNHNS, CDR2 SASEGT. The CDR3 has 16 residues. CDR3 amino acids: CASSTHSGGLSDTQYF.

The chain is built from TRBV5-4 and TRBJ1-1. CDR1 and CDR2 (germline): SGHNT, YYREEE (reference sequence). The CDR3 loop spans 11 amino acids. The CDR3 protein is CASSKGREAFF.

The chain recombines TRBV27 with TRBJ2-1. Germline CDR1 MNHEY, CDR2 SMNVEV (reference sequence). The CDR3 spans 16 residues. CDR3 region: CASSVYQGSSYNEQFF.

This sequence joins TRBV5-1 and TRBJ2-7; TCRdb reports TRBD2, a call that lacks DNA to check it against. Germline values: CDR1 SGHRS, CDR2 YFSETQ. This CDR3 has 16 residues. The CDR3: CASSPAGTQSSYEQYF.

The genes are TRBV7-2 and TRBJ2-7; the TCRdb D gene call, TRBD2, has no DNA to confirm it. The germline gives CDR1 SGHTA, CDR2 FQGNSA. CDR3 length: 16 residues. The CDR3 is CASSWGLAGPRDEQYF.

This chain uses TRBV11-2 with TRBJ1-1. CDR3 length equals 12 residues. Germline V gives CDR1 SGHAT, CDR2 FQNNGV. The CDR3 is CASSFRATEAFF.

The chain employs TRBV3-1 and TRBJ2-2. The CDR3 contains 15 residues. CDR1 and CDR2 (germline): LGHDT, YNNKEL (reference sequence). The CDR3 loop is CASSPRSWGTGELFF.

The chain has TRBV4-2 and TRBJ2-5; the TCRdb call, TRBD2, lacks DNA for checking. The CDR3 spans 17 residues. Germline CDR1 LGHNA, CDR2 YNFKEQ. CDR3 loop: CASSQDMPGGLEETQYF.

This chain links TRBV12-3 or TRBV12-4 with TRBJ1-1; TCRdb indicates TRBD1, and absent DNA this call remains unverified. The CDR3 totals 14 residues. This CDR3 is CASTQVRVNTEAFF.

The V call is TRBV12-3 or TRBV12-4, the J call TRBJ2-2; lacking DNA, the TRBD2 call made by TCRdb goes unchecked. The CDR3 is 15 residues long. The CDR3 is CASSFLGGAGGELFF.

V is TRBV7-7 and J is TRBJ2-2; TCRdb designates TRBD2, a call that cannot be tested without DNA. CDR3 size: 14 residues. The germline CDR1 and CDR2 sequences are SSHAT and FNYEAQ (reference sequence). The CDR3 spells CASSKLSLPGELFF. Combining the CDR3 with reference TRBV7-7 and TRBJ2-2 gives the whole variable domain GAGVSQSPRYKVTKRGQDVTLRCDPISSHATLYWYQQALGQGPEFLTYFNYEAQPDKSGLPSDRFSAERPEGSISTLTIQRTEQRDSAMYRCASSKLSLPGELFFGEGSRLTVL.

The V gene is TRBV28, the J gene TRBJ2-7. Germline V CDR1 and CDR2: MDHEN, SYDVKM. The CDR3 loop spans 13 amino acids. CDR3 amino acids: CASSLRVRKEQYF.

J is TRBJ2-5 and V is TRBV12-5. Germline V gene data show CDR1 as LGHNT and CDR2 as FRNRAP. The CDR3 sequence is 18 residues long. The CDR3 reads CASGLDPIGQVGAETQYF.

V is TRBV7-9 and J is TRBJ2-2; TCRdb's D gene call, TRBD2, goes unchecked for lack of DNA. The CDR3 covers 17 residues. From germline, CDR1 is SEHNR and CDR2 FQNEAQ (reference sequence). CDR3 in amino acids: CASSLQTSGPNTGELFF.

The chain joins TRBV3-1 to TRBJ1-1. The CDR3 is 14 amino acids. CDR1 and CDR2 from the germline V gene are LGHDT and YNNKEL (reference sequence). The CDR3: CASSRTQHNTEAFF. The whole variable domain, filled in from reference TRBV3-1 and TRBJ1-1, reads DTAVSQTPKYLVTQMGNDKSIKCEQNLGHDTMYWYKQDSKKFLKIMFSYNNKELIINETVPNRFSPKSPDKAHLNLHINSLELGDSAVYFCASSRTQHNTEAFFGQGTRLTVV.

This chain connects TRBV18 to TRBJ2-7; TCRdb selects TRBD1, and the lack of DNA leaves this call unchecked. The CDR3 totals 13 residues. Germline lookup yields CDR1 KGHSH and CDR2 LQKENI. The CDR3 spells CASSRGQPYEQYF.

The chain joins TRBV11-2 to TRBJ2-7; the TCRdb D gene call, TRBD2, has no DNA to confirm it. This CDR3 contains 15 residues. Germline V CDR1 and CDR2: SGHAT, FQNNGV. CDR3 residues: CASSSDRLRVYEQYF.